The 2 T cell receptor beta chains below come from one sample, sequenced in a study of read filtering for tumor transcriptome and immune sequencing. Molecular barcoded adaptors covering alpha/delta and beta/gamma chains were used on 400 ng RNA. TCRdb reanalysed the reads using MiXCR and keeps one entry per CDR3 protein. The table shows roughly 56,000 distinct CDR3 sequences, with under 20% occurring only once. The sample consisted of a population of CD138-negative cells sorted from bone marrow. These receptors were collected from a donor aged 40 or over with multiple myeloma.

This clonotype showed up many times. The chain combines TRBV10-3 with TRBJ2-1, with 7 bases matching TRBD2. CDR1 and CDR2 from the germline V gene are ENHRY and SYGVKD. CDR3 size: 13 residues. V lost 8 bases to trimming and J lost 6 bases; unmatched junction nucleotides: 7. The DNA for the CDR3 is TGTGCCATCTGGGAGGGAGGACGCAATGAGCAGTTCTTC. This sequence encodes CAIWEGGRNEQFF.

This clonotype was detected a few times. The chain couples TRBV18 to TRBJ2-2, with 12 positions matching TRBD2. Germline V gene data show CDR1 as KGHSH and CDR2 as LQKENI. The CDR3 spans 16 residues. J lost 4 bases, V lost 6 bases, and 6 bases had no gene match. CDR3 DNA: TGTGCCAGCTCGCTCGGACTAGCGGGGACCACCGGGGAGCTGTTTTTT. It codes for CASSLGLAGTTGELFF.